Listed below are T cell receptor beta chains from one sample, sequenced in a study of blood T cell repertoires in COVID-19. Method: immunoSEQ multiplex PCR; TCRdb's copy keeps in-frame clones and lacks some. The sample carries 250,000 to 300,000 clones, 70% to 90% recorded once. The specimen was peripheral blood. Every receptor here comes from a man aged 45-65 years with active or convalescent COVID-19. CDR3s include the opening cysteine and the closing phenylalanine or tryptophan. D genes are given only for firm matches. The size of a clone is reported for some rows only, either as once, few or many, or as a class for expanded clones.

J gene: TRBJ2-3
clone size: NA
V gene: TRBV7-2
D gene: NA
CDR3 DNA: TGTGCCAGCAGCCTGGGACTGGCGACAGATACGCAGTATTTT
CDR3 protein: CASSLGLATDTQYF

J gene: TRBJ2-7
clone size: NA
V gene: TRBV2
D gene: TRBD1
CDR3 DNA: TGTGCCAGCAGTGAGGGACAGGGTTCTTTGCGGGAGCAGTACTTC
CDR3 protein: CASSEGQGSLREQYF

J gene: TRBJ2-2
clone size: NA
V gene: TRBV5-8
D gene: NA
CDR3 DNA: TGTGCCAGCAGCTTGTACTACGGGAGTGTGACCGGGGAGCTGTTTTTT
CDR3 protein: CASSLYYGSVTGELFF

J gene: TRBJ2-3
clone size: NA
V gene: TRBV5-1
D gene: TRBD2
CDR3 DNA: TGCGCCAGCAGCTTCTCCCTCAAAGCGGGAGGGATGACAGATACGCAGTATTTT
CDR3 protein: CASSFSLKAGGMTDTQYF

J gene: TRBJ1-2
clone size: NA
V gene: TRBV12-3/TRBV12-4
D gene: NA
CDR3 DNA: TGTGCCAGCACCCCGACAGTAAAGTATGGCTACACCTTC
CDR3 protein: CASTPTVKYGYTF

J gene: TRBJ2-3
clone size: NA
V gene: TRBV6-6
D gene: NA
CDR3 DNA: TGTGCCAGCCAGGGTCGGCAGACAGATACGCAGTATTTT
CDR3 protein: CASQGRQTDTQYF

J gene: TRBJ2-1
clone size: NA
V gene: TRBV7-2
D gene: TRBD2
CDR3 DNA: TGTGCCAGCAGCTTAGCGATTACTAGCGGGTACAATGAGCAGTTCTTC
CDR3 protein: CASSLAITSGYNEQFF

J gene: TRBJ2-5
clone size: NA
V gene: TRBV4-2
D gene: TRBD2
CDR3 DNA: TGTGCCAGCAGCCCGGGACTAGCGGGAGGGCCAGAGACCCAGTACTTC
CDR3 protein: CASSPGLAGGPETQYF

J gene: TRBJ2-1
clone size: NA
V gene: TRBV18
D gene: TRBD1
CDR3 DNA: TGTGCCAGCTCCCGCCGAGGGGGCCGATTGTCCTACAATGAGCAGTTCTTC
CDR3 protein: CASSRRGGRLSYNEQFF

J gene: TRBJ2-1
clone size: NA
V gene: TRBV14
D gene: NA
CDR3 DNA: TGTGCCAGCAGCCAAGTGGGCGTCGGGCAGTTCTTC
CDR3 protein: CASSQVGVGQFF

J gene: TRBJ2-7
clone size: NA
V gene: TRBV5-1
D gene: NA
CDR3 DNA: TGCGCCAGCAGCTTGGTTGCCAGTAAAGCCTACGAGCAGTACTTC
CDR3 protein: CASSLVASKAYEQYF

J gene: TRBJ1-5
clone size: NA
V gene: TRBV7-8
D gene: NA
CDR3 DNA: TGTGCCAGCAGCTGGGGCCAAGATCAGCCCCAGCATTTT
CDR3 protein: CASSWGQDQPQHF

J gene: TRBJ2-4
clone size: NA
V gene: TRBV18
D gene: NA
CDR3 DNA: TGTGCCAGCTCTTCGGCGGCTCGCGGGTTAGCCAAAAACATTCAGTACTTC
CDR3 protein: CASSSAARGLAKNIQYF

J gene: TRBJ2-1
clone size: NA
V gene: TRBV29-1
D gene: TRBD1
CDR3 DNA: TGCAGCGTGGGACAGGGCGGTGAGCAGTTCTTC
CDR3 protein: CSVGQGGEQFF

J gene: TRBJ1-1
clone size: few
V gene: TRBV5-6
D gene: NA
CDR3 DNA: TGTGCCAGCAGCTTGGCCGGCCTCAGGGCCTACACTGAAGCTTTCTTT
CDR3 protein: CASSLAGLRAYTEAFF

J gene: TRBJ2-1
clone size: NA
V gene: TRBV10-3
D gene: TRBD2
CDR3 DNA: TGTGCCATCAGCGGAGCGGGGCCCTCCTACAATGAGCAGTTCTTC
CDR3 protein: CAISGAGPSYNEQFF

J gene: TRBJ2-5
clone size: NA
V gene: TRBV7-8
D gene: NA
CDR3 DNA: TGTGCCAGCAGCCTCGGAACAGGGTGGCAGTACTTC
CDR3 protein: CASSLGTGWQYF

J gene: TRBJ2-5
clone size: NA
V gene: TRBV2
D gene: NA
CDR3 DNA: TGTGCCAGTGCCGGGTTTTTGGCGGGACGACAAGAGACCCAGTACTTC
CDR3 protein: CASAGFLAGRQETQYF

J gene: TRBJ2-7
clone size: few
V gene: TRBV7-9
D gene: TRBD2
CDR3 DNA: TGTGCCAGCAGCTCCCTACGGGAGGGCCGGAACGAGCAGTACTTC
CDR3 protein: CASSSLREGRNEQYF

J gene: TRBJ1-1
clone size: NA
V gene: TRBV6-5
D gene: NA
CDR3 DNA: TGTGCCAGCAGTTACTCTCGCACTGAAGCTTTCTTT
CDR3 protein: CASSYSRTEAFF

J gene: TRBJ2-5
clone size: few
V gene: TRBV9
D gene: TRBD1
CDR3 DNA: TGTGCCAGTGGGGAGATGGGGACAGAGCAAGAGACCCAGTACTTC
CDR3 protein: CASGEMGTEQETQYF

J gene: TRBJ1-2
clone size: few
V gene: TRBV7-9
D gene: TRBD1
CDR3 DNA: TGTGCCAGCAGCCCCAAGACAGGGGAATATGGCTACACCTTC
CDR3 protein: CASSPKTGEYGYTF

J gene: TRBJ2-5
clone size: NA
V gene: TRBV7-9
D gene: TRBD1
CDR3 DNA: TGTGCCAGCAGCCAGGGGACAGTACAAGAGACCCAGTACTTC
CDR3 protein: CASSQGTVQETQYF

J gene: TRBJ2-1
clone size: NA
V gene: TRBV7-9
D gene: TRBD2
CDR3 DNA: TGTGCCAGCAGCCTTAGCGGGAAGGAGTTCTTC
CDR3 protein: CASSLSGKEFF

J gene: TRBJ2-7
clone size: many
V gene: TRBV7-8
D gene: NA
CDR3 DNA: TGTGCCAGCAGCTTAGACGGCAGGGGGGCCTACGAGCAGTACTTC
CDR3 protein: CASSLDGRGAYEQYF

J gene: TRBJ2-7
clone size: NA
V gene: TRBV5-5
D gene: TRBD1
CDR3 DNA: TGTGCCAGCAGCCGAGGGACAGGAGTCTACGAGCAGTACTTC
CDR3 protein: CASSRGTGVYEQYF

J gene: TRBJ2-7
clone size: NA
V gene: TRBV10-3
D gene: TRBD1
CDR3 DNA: TGTGCCATAGGACAGGGCGAGCAGTACTTC
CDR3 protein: CAIGQGEQYF

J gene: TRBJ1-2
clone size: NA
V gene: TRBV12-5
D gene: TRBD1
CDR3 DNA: TGTGCTAGTGGTAACGACAGGGAACGGGGCTACACCTTC
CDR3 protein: CASGNDRERGYTF

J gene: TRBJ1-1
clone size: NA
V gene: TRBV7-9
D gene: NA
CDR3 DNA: TGTGCCAGCAGCTTAGCGGGCAGGGGGAACACTGAAGCTTTCTTT
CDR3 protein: CASSLAGRGNTEAFF

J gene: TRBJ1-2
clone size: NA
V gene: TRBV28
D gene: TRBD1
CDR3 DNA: TGTGCCAGCAAGATTGGGACAGGTGGAAGTTATGGCTACACCTTC
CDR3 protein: CASKIGTGGSYGYTF